This record covers a single T cell receptor (beta chain). The CDR3 covers 14 residues. V lost 10 bases and J 2 bases, leaving 14 bases between the germline ends. Germline V CDR1 and CDR2: MDHEN, SYDVKM. Clones were sequenced by immunoSEQ multiplex PCR, and TCRdb holds only the in-frame ones, with some missing. Of some 410,000 clones listed, 90% are singletons. This entry belongs to a study of control samples from healthy donors and cancer patients. The specimen was PBMCs. The receptor comes from a man aged 40-55 years with head and neck cancer. This chain uses TRBV28 with TRBJ2-2, with D possibly called TRBD1 or TRBD2 (5 bases each). CDR3 loop: CATHRDLNTGELFF. The CDR3 DNA follows: TGTGCCACCCACCGGGACCTTAACACCGGGGAGCTGTTTTTT.